A selection of T cell receptor beta chains follows, all from one sample in a study of early T cells in non-severe SARS-CoV-2 infection. TCRdb processed the 5' RACE reads anew with MiXCR; each CDR3 protein has one entry. The profile shows approximately 90,000 distinct CDR3 sequences, about 11% of them singletons. Specimen: whole blood, collected at baseline. Receptors were obtained from an adult who was a healthcare worker with PCR-confirmed SARS-CoV-2 infection or an uninfected control (not recorded which). CDR3s include the opening cysteine and the closing phenylalanine or tryptophan. D genes are given only for firm matches. The size entry is marked missing in some rows and otherwise reads once, few, many or a size class.

TRBJ1-3 . TRBV2 few TGTGCCAGCATGGTCGATACTGCTGGAAACACCATATATTTT CASMVDTAGNTIYF
TRBJ2-5 . TRBV20-1 many TGCAGTGCTATTCGGGCCGGCGGGCAAGAGACCCAGTACTTC CSAIRAGGQETQYF
TRBJ2-7 TRBD2 TRBV14 . TGTGCCAGCAGCCCGTCAACTAGCGGGAGCTCCGAGCAGTACTTC CASSPSTSGSSEQYF
TRBJ2-1 . TRBV11-2 few TGTGCCAGCAGCTCCTGGAATGAGCAGTTCTTC CASSSWNEQFF
TRBJ2-2 TRBD2 TRBV20-1 few TGCAGCTGCCGGTCGGGAGGCTCCGGGGAGCTGTTTTTT CSCRSGGSGELFF
TRBJ2-1 TRBD1 TRBV7-8 . TGTGCCAGCAGCGCAGGGTTGCGGGGACAGGGGAGCCATGAGCAGTTCTTC CASSAGLRGQGSHEQFF
TRBJ1-2 . TRBV3-1 . TGTGCCAGCAGCCCGCTCCGGGACACCACTAACTATGGCTACACCTTC CASSPLRDTTNYGYTF
TRBJ2-2 . TRBV6-2/TRBV6-3 . TGTGCCAGCAGTTACGGAGGGGACGGGGAGCTGTTTTTT CASSYGGDGELFF
TRBJ2-1 . TRBV11-3 few TGTGCCAGCAGCTTAAGTCGGTTTTCTTCGGGGAACAATGAGCAGTTCTTC CASSLSRFSSGNNEQFF
TRBJ1-5 . TRBV29-1 few TGCAGCGTTGAGGACGGTCCGGCCCAGCATTTT CSVEDGPAQHF
TRBJ1-2 . TRBV19 . TGTGCCAGTAGTATAGTACTGGGATCGTCGCATGGCTACACCTTC CASSIVLGSSHGYTF
TRBJ1-6 . TRBV12-2 few TGTGCAAGTCGCTTTACGGACAGGGGGCAGGGTTCACCCCTCCACTTT CASRFTDRGQGSPLHF
TRBJ1-6 . TRBV21-1 few TGTGCCAGCAGCAAAGAGGATCATTCACCCCTCCACTTT CASSKEDHSPLHF
TRBJ2-7 . TRBV5-1 few TGCGCCAGCAGCCAAGAGTGGGGATTCGAGCAGTACTTC CASSQEWGFEQYF
TRBJ2-5 TRBD2 TRBV20-1 . TGCAGTGCTGAACCTGGGACTAGTGGGAAAGAGACCCAGTACTTC CSAEPGTSGKETQYF
TRBJ2-7 TRBD1 TRBV30 few TGTGCCTGGGCCGGGACAGGTTTCGACGAGCAGTACTTC CAWAGTGFDEQYF
TRBJ2-2 . TRBV7-2 . TGTGCCAGCAGCTCTATATCCGGGGAGCTGTTTTTT CASSSISGELFF
TRBJ2-2 TRBD2 TRBV11-2 many TGTGCCAGCAGCCCCCGGACTAGAGGCAACACCGGGGAGCTGTTTTTT CASSPRTRGNTGELFF
TRBJ2-1 . TRBV2 many TGTGCCAGCAGGGCTCCGAGCTCCTACAATGAGCAGTTCTTC CASRAPSSYNEQFF
TRBJ2-3 . TRBV20-1 many TGCAGTGCGCGGGACACGGACGGCCTAGCTACGCAGTATTTT CSARDTDGLATQYF
TRBJ1-5 . TRBV20-1 many TGCAGTGCTCCAATACAGGGAGGTCAGCCCCAGCATTTT CSAPIQGGQPQHF
TRBJ1-1 . TRBV11-1 . TGTGCCAGCAGCGTCAGAAGGGGGACTGAAGCTTTCTTT CASSVRRGTEAFF
TRBJ2-7 TRBD1 TRBV20-1 few TGCAGTGCTACTCCGGGACAGGAGTACGAGCAGTACTTC CSATPGQEYEQYF